This T cell receptor (beta chain) is drawn from a study of blood T cell repertoires in COVID-19. Across the study: The samples span acute and convalescent COVID-19 from the United States, Italy and Spain. In each case, the material was cDNA or gDNA derived from T cells, B-cell-depleted T cells, or PBMCs.

Trimming stripped 9 bases from V and 1 base from J, with 12 bases between. The CDR3 length is 13 residues. Germline CDR1 reads SNHLY; CDR2 reads FYNNEI. As handled by the study authors: Amplification with reference gene primers provided the estimates of nucleated cell counts. TCRdb keeps only in-frame clones here, not all; method: immunoSEQ multiplex PCR. The V and J calls and clone size come from that table; D and trimming were worked out from the DNA. The data contain a few hundred thousand clones, about 85% of them seen just once; the ten biggest clones take up 0.87%. The source is a human donor with COVID-19, enrolled during active disease. The donor label of this sample is uncertain. What was sequenced was peripheral blood. The V gene is TRBV2, the J gene TRBJ2-5; D possibly corresponds to TRBD2 (6 bases). Written as DNA, the CDR3 is TGTGCCAGTGAAGGGGACTTCCAAGAGACCCAGTACTTC. Translating it yields CASEGDFQETQYF.